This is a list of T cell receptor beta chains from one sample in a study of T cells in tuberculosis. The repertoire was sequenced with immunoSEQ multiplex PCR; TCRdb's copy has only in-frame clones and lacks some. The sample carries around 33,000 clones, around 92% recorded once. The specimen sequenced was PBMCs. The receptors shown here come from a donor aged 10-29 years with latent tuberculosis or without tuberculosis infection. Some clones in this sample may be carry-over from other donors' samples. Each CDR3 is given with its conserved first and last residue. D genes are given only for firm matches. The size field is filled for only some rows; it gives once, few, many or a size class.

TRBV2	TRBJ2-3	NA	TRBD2	CASIRDSGGASTQYF	TGTGCCAGCATTAGGGACAGCGGGGGGGCCTCTACGCAGTATTTT
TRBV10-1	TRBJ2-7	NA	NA	CASSPGSGIYEQYF	TGCGCCAGCAGTCCAGGATCGGGGATCTACGAGCAGTACTTC
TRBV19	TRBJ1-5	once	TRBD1	CASSSIRGTEPQHF	TGTGCCAGTAGTAGTATCAGGGGGACGGAGCCCCAGCATTTT
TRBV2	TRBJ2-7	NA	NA	CASSERDLRAEQYF	TGTGCCAGCAGTGAACGGGACTTAAGGGCCGAGCAGTACTTC
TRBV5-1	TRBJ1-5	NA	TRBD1	CASSQRLGTGGHQPQHF	TGCGCCAGCAGCCAAAGACTAGGGACAGGGGGCCATCAGCCCCAGCATTTT
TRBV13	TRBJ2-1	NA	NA	CASSPGVSGTRYNEQFF	TGTGCCAGCAGCCCAGGGGTTTCCGGGACACGGTACAATGAGCAGTTCTTC
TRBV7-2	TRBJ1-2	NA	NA	CASSLAFPREDGYTF	TGTGCCAGCAGCTTAGCCTTCCCCAGGGAGGATGGCTACACCTTC
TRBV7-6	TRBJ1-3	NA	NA	CASRSVSGNTIYF	TGTGCCAGCAGGAGTGTCTCTGGAAACACCATATATTTT
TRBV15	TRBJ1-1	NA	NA	CATRSTDEMNTEAFF	TGTGCCACCAGATCGACAGACGAAATGAACACTGAAGCTTTCTTT
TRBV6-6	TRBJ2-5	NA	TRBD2	CASSYGTSAQETQYF	TGTGCCAGCAGTTACGGGACTAGCGCCCAAGAGACCCAGTACTTC
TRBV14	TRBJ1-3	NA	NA	CASSQESRGIGNTIYF	TGTGCCAGCAGCCAAGAGTCCAGGGGCATAGGAAACACCATATATTTT
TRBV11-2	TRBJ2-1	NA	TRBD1	CASTSGQGAVDEQFF	TGTGCCAGCACCTCGGGGCAGGGGGCGGTGGATGAGCAGTTCTTC
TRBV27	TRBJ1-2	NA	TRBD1	CASRSTGGDGQGYTF	TGTGCCAGCAGGTCTACAGGGGGCGACGGTCAGGGCTACACCTTC
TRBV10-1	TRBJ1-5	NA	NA	CASSRGGWGFLQPQHF	TGCGCCAGCAGTCGAGGAGGGTGGGGATTCCTCCAGCCCCAGCATTTT
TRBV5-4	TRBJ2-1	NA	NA	CASSPGGLGGGNEQFF	TGTGCCAGCAGCCCCGGCGGTTTGGGGGGTGGGAATGAGCAGTTCTTC
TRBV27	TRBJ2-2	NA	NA	CATLRGGTGELFF	TGTGCCACCCTGAGAGGGGGCACCGGGGAGCTGTTTTTT